These T cell receptor beta chains were read from a single sample in a study of T-cell reconstitution after alpha-beta-depleted transplantation in children. MiXCR, run by TCRdb on the PCR reads, gives a single entry per CDR3 protein. This sample has some 200,000 distinct CDR3 sequences, with about 14% found just once. This specimen consisted of PBMCs from the stem cell graft donor, obtained from the stem cell graft. The source is a human donor who donated a stem cell graft to a child with acute lymphoblastic leukemia. Each CDR3 is given with its conserved first and last residue. The order of the fields is V gene, clone size, D gene, J gene, CDR3 DNA, CDR3 protein. The D gene is left open where the match is weak. Only part of the rows carry a size: once, few, many, or a class if the clone is expanded.

V: TRBV5-4
size: -
D: TRBD2
J: TRBJ2-7
DNA: TGTGCCAGCAGCACACCGACTAGCGGCTACGAGCAGTACTTC
CDR3: CASSTPTSGYEQYF

V: TRBV5-1
size: many
D: TRBD2
J: TRBJ2-1
DNA: TGCGCCAGCAGCGGACCGACTAGCGACCTCTCCTACAATGAGCAGTTCTTC
CDR3: CASSGPTSDLSYNEQFF

V: TRBV5-1
size: -
D: TRBD1
J: TRBJ2-5
DNA: TGCGCCAGCCGATCTACTAGGACAGGCAGACAAGAGACCCAGTACTTC
CDR3: CASRSTRTGRQETQYF

V: TRBV6-5
size: many
D: -
J: TRBJ1-5
DNA: TGTGCCAGCAGTTACTCGAGTGGGGGGGGTCAGCCCCAGCATTTT
CDR3: CASSYSSGGGQPQHF

V: TRBV24-1
size: -
D: -
J: TRBJ2-1
DNA: TGTGCCACCAGTGACCGCAGGGGCTCCTACAATGAGCAGTTCTTC
CDR3: CATSDRRGSYNEQFF

V: TRBV5-1
size: -
D: -
J: TRBJ2-7
DNA: TGCGCCAGCAGCCCCGACCCGCTCTCCTACGAGCAGTACTTC
CDR3: CASSPDPLSYEQYF

V: TRBV6-1
size: -
D: TRBD1
J: TRBJ2-3
DNA: TGTGCCAGCAGTGAAGCCTGGGGACAGGGGCTGAACACAGATACGCAGTATTTT
CDR3: CASSEAWGQGLNTDTQYF

V: TRBV12-3/TRBV12-4
size: many
D: -
J: TRBJ1-3
DNA: TGTGCCAGCACGAACTCTGGAAACACCATATATTTT
CDR3: CASTNSGNTIYF

V: TRBV4-1
size: many
D: -
J: TRBJ2-7
DNA: TGCGCCAGCAGCCAAGATCCTATCGGGGACTACGAGCAGTACTTC
CDR3: CASSQDPIGDYEQYF

V: TRBV5-1
size: many
D: TRBD1
J: TRBJ2-5
DNA: TGCGCCAGCAGCTTTTTTGGTACAGGGGAAGAGACCCAGTACTTC
CDR3: CASSFFGTGEETQYF

V: TRBV5-6
size: many
D: TRBD1
J: TRBJ2-7
DNA: TGTGCCAGCAGGATGACAGGGTATGGTACCGAGCAGTACTTC
CDR3: CASRMTGYGTEQYF

V: TRBV5-1
size: few
D: -
J: TRBJ1-1
DNA: TGCGCCAGCAGCCCCCGCGGGGGAACCACTGAAGCTTTCTTT
CDR3: CASSPRGGTTEAFF

V: TRBV9
size: many
D: -
J: TRBJ2-1
DNA: TGTGCCAGCAGCCCCAATAGCCCGCATGAGCAGTTCTTC
CDR3: CASSPNSPHEQFF

V: TRBV7-6
size: -
D: -
J: TRBJ1-1
DNA: TGTGCCAGCAGCCCCCAATCTACAGGGATAGGGGAAGCTTTCTTT
CDR3: CASSPQSTGIGEAFF

V: TRBV20-1
size: -
D: -
J: TRBJ2-5
DNA: TGCAGTGCCCCTGAGGGTTCAGCGGACCCGGGGGAGACCCAGTACTTC
CDR3: CSAPEGSADPGETQYF

V: TRBV10-2
size: many
D: -
J: TRBJ2-7
DNA: TGCGCCAGCAGTGAACAGGGAAACGAGCAGTACTTC
CDR3: CASSEQGNEQYF

V: TRBV4-1
size: many
D: TRBD1
J: TRBJ1-6
DNA: TGCGCCAGCAGCCAAGAACCGGGGACAGGGAGTTCACCCCTCCACTTT
CDR3: CASSQEPGTGSSPLHF

V: TRBV29-1
size: -
D: -
J: TRBJ2-2
DNA: TGCAGCGTCCGCCTGGGGGGAGCCGGGGAGCTGTTTTTT
CDR3: CSVRLGGAGELFF

V: TRBV12-3/TRBV12-4
size: many
D: TRBD2
J: TRBJ2-5
DNA: TGTGCCAGCAGCTATAAGGGACTAGCGCCAGAGGAGACCCAGTACTTC
CDR3: CASSYKGLAPEETQYF

V: TRBV15
size: many
D: -
J: TRBJ2-4
DNA: TGTGCCACCAGCAGAGATAGTCCCCTACGGCACATTCAGTACTTC
CDR3: CATSRDSPLRHIQYF

V: TRBV10-3
size: many
D: TRBD1
J: TRBJ1-1
DNA: TGTGCCATCAAGTTGGACAGGGAAAACACTGAAGCTTTCTTT
CDR3: CAIKLDRENTEAFF

V: TRBV5-4
size: -
D: -
J: TRBJ2-7
DNA: TGTGCCAGCGGCTTGGAACACAGCACCTCCTACGAGCAGTACTTC
CDR3: CASGLEHSTSYEQYF

V: TRBV27
size: -
D: TRBD2
J: TRBJ2-7
DNA: TGTGCCACCAGTTTTGGTAGCGGGGCGTCAAGAACCTACGAGCAGTACTTC
CDR3: CATSFGSGASRTYEQYF

V: TRBV7-8
size: many
D: TRBD1
J: TRBJ2-4
DNA: TGTGCCAGCAGCTTAGTTTCAGGGGGCTATGACAAAAACATTCAGTACTTC
CDR3: CASSLVSGGYDKNIQYF

V: TRBV4-2
size: many
D: TRBD2
J: TRBJ2-7
DNA: TGTGCCAGCGCCCCTGGGCGGGAGTCCTCCTACGAGCAGTACTTC
CDR3: CASAPGRESSYEQYF

V: TRBV5-4
size: many
D: -
J: TRBJ2-3
DNA: TGTGCCAGCAGCTTGGAATTTGAACTGAGCACAGATACGCAGTATTTT
CDR3: CASSLEFELSTDTQYF